Shown below are 18 T cell receptor beta chains from a single sample sequenced in a study of blood T cells in healthy people across ages. Alongside a J-beta primer mix, a sample-barcoded 5' primer served in a second PCR lasting 7 to 11 cycles. TCRdb processed the 5' RACE reads anew with MiXCR; each CDR3 protein has one entry. This table has roughly 700,000 distinct CDR3 sequences, more than 40% appearing once. The specimen was blood. These receptors originate from a woman aged 60-75 years in good health.

The chain links TRBV20-1 to TRBJ2-6, with 8 bases matching TRBD1. Germline V gives CDR1 DFQATT, CDR2 SNEGSKA (reference sequence). The trim removed 0 bases at V and 0 bases at J, leaving 4 bases unmatched. The CDR3 has 17 residues. The CDR3 reads CSARDGTGGSGANVLTF. The CDR3 nucleotides are TGCAGTGCTAGAGATGGTACAGGGGGCTCTGGGGCCAACGTCCTGACTTTC.

CDR3 protein: CASSYTGGFNEQYF. CDR3 DNA sequence: TGTGCCAGCAGCTACACAGGGGGTTTCAATGAGCAGTACTTC. The chain couples TRBV7-3 to TRBJ2-7; TRBD1 aligns across 8 bases. The ends lost 4 bases at V and 7 bases at J; junction bases unmatched: 9. Germline loops: CDR1 SGHTA, CDR2 FQGTGA. The CDR3 is 14 amino acids. Filled out from reference TRBV7-3 and TRBJ2-7, the complete variable domain reads GAGVSQTPSNKVTEKGKYVELRCDPISGHTALYWYRQSLGQGPEFLIYFQGTGAADDSGLPNDRFFAVRPEGSVSTLKIQRTERGDSAVYLCASSYTGGFNEQYFGPGTRLTVT.

The CDR3, as DNA: TGTGCCAGCAGTTTAGCGGGACAGGCGGATAATGAGCAGTTCTTC. Translation gives CASSLAGQADNEQFF. V is TRBV28 and J is TRBJ2-1; 8 positions agree with TRBD1. CDR3 size: 15 residues. Germline V lookup: CDR1 MDHEN, CDR2 SYDVKM. Losses at the gene ends were 2 bases for V and 7 bases for J; bases not matched to a gene: 7.

V and J are TRBV29-1 and TRBJ2-7, with TRBD2 matching over 9 bases. The CDR3 is made up of 16 amino acids. J lost 0 bases, V lost 4 bases, and 10 bases had no gene match. The germline V gene has CDR1 SQVTM and CDR2 ANQGSEA. The CDR3 region is CSVAPSGNQVSYEQYF. As DNA, the CDR3 is TGCAGCGTTGCGCCTAGCGGGAATCAGGTCTCCTACGAGCAGTACTTC.

This clonotype appeared many times. A much larger clone is a single base away; this may be a read error. The rearrangement links TRBV29-1 to TRBJ2-2; unclear D gene. The CDR3 runs 13 residues. With 6 bases removed from V and 6 bases from J, the gap between germline ends came to 14 bases. Germline values: CDR1 SQVTM, CDR2 ANQGSEA. The CDR3 spells CSVGSRGPGELFF. The CDR3, as DNA: TGCAGCGTGGGAAGTAGAGGACCCGGGGAGCTGTTTTTT.

This clonotype has more than one count but fewer than ten. This chain uses TRBV7-2 with TRBJ2-6, with TRBD1 matching 12 bases. The CDR3 length is 18 residues. Germline CDR1 and CDR2: SGHTA and FQGNSA. With 5 bases clipped from V and 2 bases from J, the junction kept 7 bases outside the gene matches. The CDR3 bases are TGTGCCAGCAGCCGCCGGGACAGGGGGCTTGCTGGGGCCAACGTCCTGACTTTC. This sequence encodes CASSRRDRGLAGANVLTF.

The chain links TRBV12-3 or TRBV12-4 to TRBJ2-2; D is uncertain. V was shortened by 4 bases and J by 0 bases, with 6 bases between the two germline ends. The CDR3 has 14 amino acids. CDR3 region: CASSYQANTGELFF. CDR3 in DNA: TGTGCCAGCAGTTACCAGGCGAACACCGGGGAGCTGTTTTTT.

There are many counts of this clonotype. The chain carries TRBV15 and TRBJ2-7; 7 nucleotides match TRBD2. The CDR3 consists of 16 residues. CDR1 and CDR2 (germline): LNHNV, YYDKDF (reference sequence). The V gene end was trimmed by 0 bases and the J gene end by 4 bases; junction bases not matched to a gene: 9. CDR3 nucleotide sequence: TGTGCCACCAGCAGAGATCTAGGGCTAGCGGTATACGAGCAGTACTTC. The encoded protein is CATSRDLGLAVYEQYF.

This clonotype was observed a single time. This chain links TRBV11-2 with TRBJ2-5; 10 nucleotides agree with TRBD1. The J call is uncertain, as TRBJ2-7 better fits the DNA end. The CDR3 is 15 amino acids. Per the germline V gene, CDR1 is SGHAT and CDR2 is FQNNGV. The CDR3 region has the DNA TGTGCCAGCAGCCCGCGCCGGGACAGGGGATACGAGCAGTACTTC. It yields the protein CASSPRRDRGYEQYF.

The genes are TRBV4-3 and TRBJ1-4, with D unclear. The length of the CDR3 is 15 residues. Per germline, CDR1 LGHNA and CDR2 YSLEER. V lost 4 bases to trimming and J lost 5 bases, with 14 bases between them. This CDR3 reads CASSPAGRPNEKLFF. The CDR3 DNA follows: TGCGCCAGCAGCCCAGCCGGGCGCCCGAATGAAAAACTGTTTTTT.

This clonotype was observed a few times. V is TRBV20-1 and J is TRBJ2-5; TRBD2 matches 9 bases. CDR1 and CDR2 from the germline V gene are DFQATT and SNEGSKA (reference sequence). J lost 4 bases, V lost 3 bases, and 12 bases had no gene match. The CDR3 runs to 16 residues. The CDR3 nucleotides are TGCAGTGCTAGTATTGCGGGAGGGCCTGGGGGAGAGACCCAGTACTTC. It specifies CSASIAGGPGGETQYF.

The sample holds a few counts of this clonotype. The chain combines TRBV29-1 with TRBJ1-1; D uncertain. This CDR3 comprises 13 residues. Germline assignment: CDR1 SQVTM and CDR2 ANQGSEA. V was clipped by 3 bases and J by 3 bases, with 11 bases between them. In DNA form, the CDR3 reads TGCAGCGTTGAGGCAGTGGGAGACACTGAAGCTTTCTTT. Its translation is CSVEAVGDTEAFF.

The chain recombines TRBV7-9 with TRBJ1-4; D unclear. From germline, CDR1 is SEHNR and CDR2 FQNEAQ (reference sequence). Between the trimmed V and J ends, which lost 8 bases and 1 base, there was a span of 8 bases. The CDR3 runs to 13 residues. CDR3 region: CASREGTNEKLFF. The CDR3 DNA follows: TGTGCCAGCCGCGAGGGAACTAATGAAAAACTGTTTTTT.

This clonotype was picked up one time. The chain employs TRBV20-1 and TRBJ2-3; tentatively, D is TRBD2 (7 bases). Germline CDR1 and CDR2: DFQATT and SNEGSKA (reference sequence). The CDR3 runs to 14 residues. V was clipped by 6 bases and J by 4 bases, with 17 bases between them. The DNA for the CDR3 is TGCAGTGCCCCCCGCAGGGGAGGGGCAGATACGCAGTATTTT. It specifies CSAPRRGGADTQYF.

This clonotype occurred a few times. The chain is built from TRBV29-1 and TRBJ2-1, with TRBD2 as a possible D gene (6 bases). Germline loops: CDR1 SQVTM, CDR2 ANQGSEA. V lost 7 bases and J 4 bases, leaving 17 bases between the germline ends. This CDR3 region has 14 residues. In DNA, the CDR3 is TGCAGCGCCAGCCGGGACTTGACATACAATGAGCAGTTCTTC. Encoded protein: CSASRDLTYNEQFF.

This rearrangement joins TRBV27 to TRBJ2-7; TRBD2 agrees at 12 bases. The CDR3 sequence is 17 residues long. With 3 bases clipped from V and 3 bases from J, the junction kept 9 bases outside the gene matches. CDR1 and CDR2 (germline): MNHEY, SMNVEV (reference sequence). CDR3: CASSFQTSGRGNYEQYF. The CDR3 bases are TGTGCCAGCAGTTTTCAGACTAGCGGGAGAGGGAACTACGAGCAGTACTTC.

V usage is TRBV20-1 and J usage is TRBJ2-4, with 11 bases aligning to TRBD2. TRBJ2-7 matches the DNA end more closely, so the J call is doubtful. CDR3 size: 15 residues. Germline V gene lookup returns CDR1 DFQATT and CDR2 SNEGSKA (reference sequence). The CDR3 reads CSAPGPGLAAREQYF. The CDR3 nucleotides read TGCAGTGCCCCAGGGCCGGGACTAGCGGCTCGCGAGCAGTACTTC.

V and J are TRBV2 and TRBJ1-2; D may be TRBD1 (6 bases). V lost 8 bases and J lost 8, with 12 bases in between. Germline CDR1 is SNHLY and CDR2 is FYNNEI. The CDR3 loop spans 11 amino acids. For the CDR3, the DNA is TGTGCCAGCTGGGCAGGGGAAGGCTACACCTTC. The encoded protein is CASWAGEGYTF.